This T cell receptor (beta chain) stems from a study of OX40 agonist ivuxolimab in advanced cancers. Whole-study context: Patients were given ivuxolimab, an antibody that agonizes OX40 (CD134).

Germline V lookup: CDR1 MDHEN, CDR2 SYDVKM. The V gene lost 2 bases and the J gene lost 0 bases, with 20 bases spanning the gap. The CDR3 is made up of 19 amino acids. Libraries were prepared by immunoSEQ multiplex PCR; TCRdb keeps only in-frame clonotypes and omits some of them. The sample has around 20,000 clones; about 76% are singletons. Sample: CD4+ or CD8+ T cells sorted from blood, taken in a trial of the OX40 agonist ivuxolimab. V and J are TRBV28 and TRBJ1-3, with D hard to call. The receptor was isolated from an adult with an advanced solid tumor such as melanoma, head and neck, liver or kidney cancer. CDR3 coding DNA: TGTGCCAGCAGTTTAAATAGGTTCGAGACTCTTATCTCTGGAAACACCATATATTTT. This codes for CASSLNRFETLISGNTIYF.